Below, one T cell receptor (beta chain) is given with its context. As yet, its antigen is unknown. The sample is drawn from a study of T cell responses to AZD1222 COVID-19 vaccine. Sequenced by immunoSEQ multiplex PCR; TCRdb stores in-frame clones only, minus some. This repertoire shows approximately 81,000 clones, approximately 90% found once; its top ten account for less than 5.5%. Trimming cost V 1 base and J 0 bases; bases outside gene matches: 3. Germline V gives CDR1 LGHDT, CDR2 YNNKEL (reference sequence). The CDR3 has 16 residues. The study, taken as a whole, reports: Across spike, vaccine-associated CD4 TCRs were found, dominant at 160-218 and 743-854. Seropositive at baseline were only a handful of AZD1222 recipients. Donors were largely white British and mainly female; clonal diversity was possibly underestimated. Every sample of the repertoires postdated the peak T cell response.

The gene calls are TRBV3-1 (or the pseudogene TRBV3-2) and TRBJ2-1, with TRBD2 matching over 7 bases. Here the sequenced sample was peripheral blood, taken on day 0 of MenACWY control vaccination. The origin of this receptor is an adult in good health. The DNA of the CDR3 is TGTGCCAGCAGCCAAGCAGGCGGGAGCTCCTACAATGAGCAGTTCTTC. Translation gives CASSQAGGSSYNEQFF.